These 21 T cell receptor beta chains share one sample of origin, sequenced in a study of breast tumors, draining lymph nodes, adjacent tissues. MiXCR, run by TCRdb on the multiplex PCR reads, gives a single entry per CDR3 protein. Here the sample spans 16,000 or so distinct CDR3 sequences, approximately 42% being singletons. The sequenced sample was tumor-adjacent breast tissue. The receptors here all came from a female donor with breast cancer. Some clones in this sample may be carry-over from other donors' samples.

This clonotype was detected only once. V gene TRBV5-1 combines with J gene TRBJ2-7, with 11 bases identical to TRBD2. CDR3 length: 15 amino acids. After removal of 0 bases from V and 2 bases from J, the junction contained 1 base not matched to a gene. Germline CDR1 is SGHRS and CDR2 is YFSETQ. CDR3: CASSLATSGTYEQYF. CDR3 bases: TGCGCCAGCAGCTTGGCGACTAGCGGGACCTACGAGCAGTACTTC.

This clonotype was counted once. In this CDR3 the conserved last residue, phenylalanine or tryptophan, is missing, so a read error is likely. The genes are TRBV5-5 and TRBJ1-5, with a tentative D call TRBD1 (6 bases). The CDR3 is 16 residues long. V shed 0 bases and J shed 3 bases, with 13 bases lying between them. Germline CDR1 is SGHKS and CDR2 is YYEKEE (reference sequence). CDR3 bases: TGTGCCAGCAGCTTGGCCCCGACAGGCATCAATCAGCCCCAGCATCTT. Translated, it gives CASSLAPTGINQPQHL.

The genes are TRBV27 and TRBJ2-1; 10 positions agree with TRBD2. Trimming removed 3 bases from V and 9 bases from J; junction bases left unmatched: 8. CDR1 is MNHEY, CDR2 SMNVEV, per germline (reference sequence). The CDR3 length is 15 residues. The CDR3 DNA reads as TGTGCCAGCAGTTTGGGGGGGACTAGCGCTGGTGAGCAGTTCTTC. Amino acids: CASSLGGTSAGEQFF.

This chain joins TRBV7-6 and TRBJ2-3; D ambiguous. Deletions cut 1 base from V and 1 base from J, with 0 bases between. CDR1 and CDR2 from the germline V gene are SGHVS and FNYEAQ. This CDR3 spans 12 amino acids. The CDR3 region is CASSLGTDTQYF. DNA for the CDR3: TGTGCCAGCAGCTTAGGCACAGATACGCAGTATTTT. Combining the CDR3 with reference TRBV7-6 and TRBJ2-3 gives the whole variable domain GAGVSQSPRYKVTKRGQDVALRCDPISGHVSLYWYRQALGQGPEFLTYFNYEAQQDKSGLPNDRFSAERPEGSISTLTIQRTEQRDSAMYRCASSLGTDTQYFGPGTRLTVL.

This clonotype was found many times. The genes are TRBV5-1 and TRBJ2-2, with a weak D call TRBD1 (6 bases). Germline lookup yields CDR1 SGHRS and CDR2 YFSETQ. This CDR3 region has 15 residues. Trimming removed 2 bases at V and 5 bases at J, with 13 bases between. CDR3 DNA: TGCGCCAGCAGCTTTACGGGACAAACAACCGGGGAGCTGTTTTTT. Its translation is CASSFTGQTTGELFF.

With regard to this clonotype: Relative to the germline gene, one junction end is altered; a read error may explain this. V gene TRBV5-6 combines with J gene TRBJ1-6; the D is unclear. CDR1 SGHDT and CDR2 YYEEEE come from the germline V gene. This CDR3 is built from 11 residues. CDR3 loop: CASSLGSEMAF. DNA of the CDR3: TGTGCCAGCAGCTTGGGGTCAGAGATGGCTTTT.

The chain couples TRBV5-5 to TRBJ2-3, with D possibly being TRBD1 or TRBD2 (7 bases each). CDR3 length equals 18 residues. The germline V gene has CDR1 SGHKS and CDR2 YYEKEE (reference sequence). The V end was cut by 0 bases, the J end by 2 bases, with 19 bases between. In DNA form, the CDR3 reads TGTGCCAGCAGCTTGGTCCAGAGCGGGACAGCCACCACAGATACGCAGTATTTT. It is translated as CASSLVQSGTATTDTQYF.

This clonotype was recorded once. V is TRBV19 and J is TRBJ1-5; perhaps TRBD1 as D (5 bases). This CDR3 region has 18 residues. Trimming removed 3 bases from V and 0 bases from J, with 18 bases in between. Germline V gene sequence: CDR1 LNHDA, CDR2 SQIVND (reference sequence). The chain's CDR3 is CASSMPHRTGDSNQPQHF. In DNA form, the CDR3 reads TGTGCCAGTAGTATGCCCCATAGGACGGGGGATAGCAATCAGCCCCAGCATTTT.

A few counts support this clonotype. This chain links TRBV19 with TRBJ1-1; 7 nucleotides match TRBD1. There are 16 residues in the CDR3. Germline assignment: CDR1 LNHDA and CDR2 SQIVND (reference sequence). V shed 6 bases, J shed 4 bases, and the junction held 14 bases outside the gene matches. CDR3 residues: CASSPQGGGRVTEAFF. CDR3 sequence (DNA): TGTGCCAGTAGCCCCCAAGGAGGGGGCCGGGTCACTGAAGCTTTCTTT. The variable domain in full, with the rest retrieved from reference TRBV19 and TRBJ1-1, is DGGITQSPKYLFRKEGQNVTLSCEQNLNHDAMYWYRQDPGQGLRLIYYSQIVNDFQKGDIAEGYSVSREKKESFPLTVTSAQKNPTAFYLCASSPQGGGRVTEAFFGQGTRLTVV.

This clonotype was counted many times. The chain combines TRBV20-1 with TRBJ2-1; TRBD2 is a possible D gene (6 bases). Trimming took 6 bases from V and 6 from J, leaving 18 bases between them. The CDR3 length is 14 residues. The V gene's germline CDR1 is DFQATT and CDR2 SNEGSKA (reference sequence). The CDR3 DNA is TGCAGTGCGGAGGGTGACTGGGGCACCAATGAGCAGTTCTTC. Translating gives CSAEGDWGTNEQFF.

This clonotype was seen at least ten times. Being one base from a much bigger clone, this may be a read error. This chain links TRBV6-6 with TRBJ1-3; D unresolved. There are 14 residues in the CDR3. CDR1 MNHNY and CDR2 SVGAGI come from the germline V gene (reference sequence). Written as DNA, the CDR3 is TGTGCCAGCAGTCACTCGGTCTCTGGAAACACCATATATTTT. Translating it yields CASSHSVSGNTIYF.

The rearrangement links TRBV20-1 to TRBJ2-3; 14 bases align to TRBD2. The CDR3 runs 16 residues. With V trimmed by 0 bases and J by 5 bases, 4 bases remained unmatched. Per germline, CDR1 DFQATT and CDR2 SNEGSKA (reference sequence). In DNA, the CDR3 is TGCAGTGCTAGAGACCCGGGACTAGCGGGAGTAGATACGCAGTATTTT. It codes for CSARDPGLAGVDTQYF.

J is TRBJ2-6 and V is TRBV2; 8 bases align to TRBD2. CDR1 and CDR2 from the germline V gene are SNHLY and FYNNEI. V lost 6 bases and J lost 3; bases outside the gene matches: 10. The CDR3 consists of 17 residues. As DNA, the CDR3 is TGTGCCAGCAGGGGGACTGGCGGGAGGCTTGGGGCCAACGTCCTGACTTTC. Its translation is CASRGTGGRLGANVLTF.

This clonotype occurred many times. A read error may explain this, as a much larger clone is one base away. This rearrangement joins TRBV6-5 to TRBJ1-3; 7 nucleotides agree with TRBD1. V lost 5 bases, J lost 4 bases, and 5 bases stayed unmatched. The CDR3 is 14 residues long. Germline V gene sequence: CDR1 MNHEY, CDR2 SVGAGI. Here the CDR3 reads CASSPTGPGNTIYF. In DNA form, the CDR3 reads TGTGCCAGCAGTCCGACAGGGCCCGGAAACACCATATATTTT.

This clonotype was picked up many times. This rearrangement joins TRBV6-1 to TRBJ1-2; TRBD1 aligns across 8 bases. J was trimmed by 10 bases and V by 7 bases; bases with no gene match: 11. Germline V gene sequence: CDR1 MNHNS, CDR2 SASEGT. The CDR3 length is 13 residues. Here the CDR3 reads CASNPDREWAYTF. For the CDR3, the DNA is TGTGCCAGCAACCCGGACAGGGAGTGGGCCTACACCTTC.

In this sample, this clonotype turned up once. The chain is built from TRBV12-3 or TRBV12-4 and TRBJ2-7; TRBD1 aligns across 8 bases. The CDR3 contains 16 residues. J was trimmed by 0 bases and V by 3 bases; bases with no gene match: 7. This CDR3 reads CASSFGRTGLSYEQYF. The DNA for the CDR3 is TGTGCCAGCAGTTTTGGTAGGACAGGGCTCTCCTACGAGCAGTACTTC.

This CDR3 is CSARPWESSYEQYF. The CDR3 bases are TGCAGTGCCCGGCCTTGGGAGAGCTCCTACGAGCAGTACTTC. The V gene is TRBV20-1, the J gene TRBJ2-7; possibly TRBD2 for D (5 bases). This CDR3 spans 14 amino acids. Germline V gene lookup returns CDR1 DFQATT and CDR2 SNEGSKA (reference sequence). Between the trimmed V and J ends, which lost 6 bases and 0 bases, there was a span of 15 bases.

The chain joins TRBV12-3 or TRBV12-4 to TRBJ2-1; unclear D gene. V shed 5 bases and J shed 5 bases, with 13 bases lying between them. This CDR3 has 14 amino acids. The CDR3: CASSRGARNNEQFF. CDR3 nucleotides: TGTGCCAGCAGTCGAGGAGCCAGAAACAATGAGCAGTTCTTC.

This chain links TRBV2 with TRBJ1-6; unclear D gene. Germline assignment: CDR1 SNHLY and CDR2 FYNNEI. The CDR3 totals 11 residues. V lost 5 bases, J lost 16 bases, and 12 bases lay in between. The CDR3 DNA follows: TGTGCCAGCAGTTACCGGTCCGAACTCCACTTT. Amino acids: CASSYRSELHF.

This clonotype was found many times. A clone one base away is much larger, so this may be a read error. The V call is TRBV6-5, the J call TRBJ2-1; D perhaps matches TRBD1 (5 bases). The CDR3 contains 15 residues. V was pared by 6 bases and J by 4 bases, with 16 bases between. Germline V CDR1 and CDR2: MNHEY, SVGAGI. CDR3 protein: CASRRTSKWYNEQFF. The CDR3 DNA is TGTGCCAGCAGGCGGACATCCAAGTGGTACAATGAGCAGTTCTTC.

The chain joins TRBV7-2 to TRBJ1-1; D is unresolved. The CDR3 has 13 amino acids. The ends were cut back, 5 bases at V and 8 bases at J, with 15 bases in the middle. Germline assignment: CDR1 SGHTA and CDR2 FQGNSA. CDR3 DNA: TGTGCCAGCAGCATAAAACGGCAGACCGAAGCTTTCTTT. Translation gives CASSIKRQTEAFF. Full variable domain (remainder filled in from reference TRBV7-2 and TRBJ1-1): GAGVSQSPSNKVTEKGKDVELRCDPISGHTALYWYRQSLGQGLEFLIYFQGNSAPDKSGLPSDRFSAERTGGSVSTLTIQRTQQEDSAVYLCASSIKRQTEAFFGQGTRLTVV.